This TCR beta chain is from a study of OX40 agonist ivuxolimab in advanced cancers. Overall study: Ivuxolimab, which is an agonistic anti-OX40 (CD134) antibody, was administered to the patients. At 0.01 to 10 mg/kg, ivuxolimab was administered intravenously to patients every 2 weeks. Patients enrolled in dose escalation were diagnosed with hepatocellular carcinoma, melanoma, renal cell or head and neck cancer.

Sequencing used immunoSEQ multiplex PCR; TCRdb keeps in-frame clones, though not all of them. The sample includes under 90,000 clones, around 90% of them seen just once. As for this clone: Its antigen is not identified.

Findings and limits, study-wide: Average numbers of expanded clones were greater in CD8+ T cells than in CD4+.

Germline V CDR1 and CDR2: GTSNPN, SVGIG (reference sequence). This CDR3 has 15 residues. V dropped 3 bases and J dropped 0 bases, with 11 bases sitting between them. The TCR originated in an adult with an advanced solid tumor such as melanoma, head and neck, liver or kidney cancer. Specimen: CD4+ or CD8+ T cells sorted from blood, collected in a trial of the OX40 agonist ivuxolimab. V usage is TRBV30 and J usage is TRBJ1-4, with D uncertain. Here the CDR3 reads CAWSGRDATNEKLFF. The CDR3 DNA reads as TGTGCCTGGAGCGGCAGAGATGCAACTAATGAAAAACTGTTTTTT.